The present TCR beta chain was sequenced within a study of memory CD4+ T cells and cytomegalovirus serostatus. As for the study in general: This sample comes from healthy Belgian adults, several CMV seropositive, roughly 22 seronegative. The study, taken as a whole, reports: A US-trained random forest predicted CMV serostatus with median AUC roughly 0.91. Of roughly 180 reported CMV TCRbeta sequences, about 67 were found in memory CD4+ repertoires.

To note about this clone: Its target is not known.

The sort gate was single viable CD3+CD4+CD8-CD45RO+ cells for memory CD4+ T cells. After thawing, CD4+ T cells were positively selected. Germline lookup yields CDR1 SGDLS and CDR2 YYNGEE. The CDR3 contains 15 residues. Trimming stripped 9 bases from V and 3 bases from J, with 22 bases between. Repertoires were generated with immunoSEQ multiplex PCR, while TCRdb's copy carries only in-frame clones and drops some. Of 50,000 to 70,000 clones listed, over 65% are singletons. The receptor was isolated from an adult in good health and CMV-seropositive. The sequenced sample consisted of memory CD4+ T cells from blood. The chain combines TRBV9 with TRBJ2-7; D is unclear. The CDR3: CATPPGLQKYYEQYF. The CDR3, as DNA: TGTGCCACCCCCCCCGGGCTACAAAAATACTACGAGCAGTACTTC. Looking up the rest from reference TRBV9 and TRBJ2-7 gives the full variable domain: DSGVTQTPKHLITATGQRVTLRCSPRSGDLSVYWYQQSLDQGLQFLIQYYNGEERAKGNILERFSAQQFPDLHSELNLSSLELGDSALYFCATPPGLQKYYEQYFGPGTRLTVT.